The next 2 T cell receptor beta chains were all read from a single sample in a study of T cells in Graves' hyperthyroidism and ophthalmopathy (dated by TCRdb to between 2018 and 2021). Library method: multiplex PCR. Instrument used: Illumina HiSeq 2000. The TCR beta CDR3 regions were amplified from the RNA transcripts. A first-round RT-PCR of the TCR CDR3 used the HTBI primer set with the Qiagen OneStep RT-PCR kit. In-frame beta chains were kept once TCRdb had trimmed the public reads at Q25 with fastp and called clones with MiXCR. All rows with the same CDR3 protein become a single entry with the most common DNA and genes. The table for this sample lists roughly 300,000 distinct CDR3 sequences; about 25% of them were counted only once. The top ten clones comprise roughly a quarter of the sample. Sequenced input: blood. These receptors came from a middle-aged man with Graves' hyperthyroidism that later progressed to Graves' ophthalmopathy.

Many counts were recorded for this clonotype. The chain is built from TRBV10-3 and TRBJ2-7; 8 bases map to TRBD2. CDR1 and CDR2 from the germline V gene are ENHRY and SYGVKD. Losses at the gene ends were 4 bases for V and 4 bases for J; bases not matched to a gene: 6. The CDR3 runs 14 residues. The CDR3 region has the DNA TGTGCCATCAGTGGAGTAGCGGGGCAATACGAGCAGTACTTC. This translates into CAISGVAGQYEQYF.

This clonotype has a count of ten or more. The V gene is TRBV9, the J gene TRBJ2-3, with 14 bases aligning to TRBD2. The CDR3 length is 19 residues. The V segment lost 3 bases and the J segment 3 bases; nucleotides outside the gene matches: 12. The germline V gene has CDR1 SGDLS and CDR2 YYNGEE. The CDR3 spells CASSEGGGLAGVITDTQYF. The CDR3 bases are TGTGCCAGCAGCGAGGGGGGGGGACTAGCGGGAGTGATAACAGATACGCAGTATTTT.